This TCR beta chain was sequenced during a study of blood T cell repertoires in COVID-19. The overall study: Researchers got acute and convalescent COVID-19 samples from the United States, Italy and Spain. From T cells, B-cell-depleted T cells, or PBMCs came the material, which was cDNA or gDNA.

As originally analysed: Amplification from reference gene primers served as the basis for estimated nucleated cell counts. Some clones are missing from TCRdb's copy, which holds only in-frame ones; the method was immunoSEQ multiplex PCR. That table supplies the V and J calls and clone size; D and trimming were determined from the DNA. The repertoire has approximately 100,000 clones, around 88% of them found once; the top ten carry 19%. This receptor was identified in a human donor with acute or convalescent COVID-19. The donor label of this sample is uncertain. Specimen: peripheral blood.

The CDR3 sequence is CASSLFWGPNTEAFF. The CDR3, as DNA: TGTGCCAGCAGTTTATTTTGGGGGCCGAACACTGAAGCTTTCTTT. The chain is built from TRBV28 and TRBJ1-1, with D possibly TRBD1 on 6 matching bases. The germline V gene encodes CDR1 MDHEN and CDR2 SYDVKM. Trimming pared 1 base from V and 1 base from J, leaving 10 bases between. This CDR3 has 15 amino acids.